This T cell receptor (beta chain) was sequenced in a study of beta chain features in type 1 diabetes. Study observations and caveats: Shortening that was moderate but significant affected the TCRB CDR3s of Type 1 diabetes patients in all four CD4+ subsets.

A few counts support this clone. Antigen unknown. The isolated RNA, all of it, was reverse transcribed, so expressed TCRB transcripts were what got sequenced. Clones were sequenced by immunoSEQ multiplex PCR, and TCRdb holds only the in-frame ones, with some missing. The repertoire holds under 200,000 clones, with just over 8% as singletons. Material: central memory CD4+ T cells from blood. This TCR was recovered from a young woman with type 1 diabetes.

The CDR3: CASSLGTSGRHEQFF. The CDR3 DNA reads TGTGCCAGCAGCCTCGGGACTAGCGGGAGACATGAGCAGTTCTTC. The chain is built from TRBV7-3 and TRBJ2-1; TRBD2 matches 14 bases. Germline-derived CDR1 and CDR2 are SGHTA and FQGTGA. The CDR3 is 15 residues long. The trim removed 5 bases at V and 8 bases at J, leaving 5 bases unmatched.